These 23 T cell receptor beta chains were all obtained from the same sample, sequenced in a study of T-cell reconstitution after alpha-beta-depleted transplantation in children. A library of TCRbeta sequences, prepared with unique molecular identifiers, was generated. TCRdb re-analysed the PCR reads in MiXCR, keeping a single row per CDR3 protein. Here the sample spans about 600,000 distinct CDR3 sequences, 10% to 15% being singletons. The source material was PBMCs, mostly from graft donor cells, sampled 360 days after TCRalphabeta/CD19-depleted stem cell transplant. These receptors were collected from a male patient younger than 18 who had a stem cell transplant for acute myeloid leukemia, so the T cells may come from the graft donor.

This clonotype was detected ten times or more. V gene TRBV19 combines with J gene TRBJ2-6; the D is unclear. Germline assignment: CDR1 LNHDA and CDR2 SQIVND (reference sequence). V gave up 2 bases and J gave up 2 bases, with 1 base separating them. The CDR3 is made up of 13 amino acids. The CDR3: CASSITGANVLTF. CDR3 nucleotide sequence: TGTGCCAGTAGTATAACTGGGGCCAACGTCCTGACTTTC.

The genes are TRBV7-3 and TRBJ2-3; the D is unclear. CDR1 SGHTA and CDR2 FQGTGA come from the germline V gene. V lost 2 bases and J lost 6, with 6 bases in between. This CDR3 is 12 amino acids long. The DNA of the CDR3 is TGTGCCAGCAGCTTAGAGCTGGATACGCAGTATTTT. Translation: CASSLELDTQYF.

The rearrangement joins TRBV20-1 to TRBJ2-3; no firm D call. Germline V gene sequence: CDR1 DFQATT, CDR2 SNEGSKA (reference sequence). The CDR3 contains 13 residues. The germline V and J ends were trimmed by 4 bases and 7 bases, with 15 bases remaining between them. As DNA, the CDR3 is TGCAGTGCTATTATTATTGTCCCGAATACGCAGTATTTT. Amino acid sequence: CSAIIIVPNTQYF.

This clonotype was seen a handful of times. The V call is TRBV29-1, the J call TRBJ2-5, with D perhaps being TRBD1 or TRBD2 (7 bases each). The V and J ends lost 0 bases and 4 bases respectively, with 24 bases between them. CDR3 length: 18 amino acids. Looked up from germline, CDR1 is SQVTM and CDR2 is ANQGSEA. The CDR3: CSVEDLWGGQISRETQYF. For the CDR3, the DNA is TGCAGCGTTGAAGATTTGTGGGGGGGACAGATAAGTCGAGAGACCCAGTACTTC.

This clonotype was found a few times. This rearrangement joins TRBV5-1 to TRBJ2-7; 10 nucleotides align to TRBD2. Germline loops: CDR1 SGHRS, CDR2 YFSETQ. The CDR3 sequence is 16 residues long. The junction had 12 bases not matched to a gene; V was cut back by 4 bases and J by 5 bases. The CDR3 loop reads CASSRGTLAGDNEQYF. The DNA for the CDR3 is TGCGCCAGCAGCCGAGGAACTCTAGCGGGAGATAACGAGCAGTACTTC. Full variable domain (rest looked up from reference TRBV5-1 and TRBJ2-7): KAGVTQTPRYLIKTRGQQVTLSCSPISGHRSVSWYQQTPGQGLQFLFEYFSETQRNKGNFPGRFSGRQFSNSRSEMNVSTLELGDSALYLCASSRGTLAGDNEQYFGPGTRLTVT.

This clonotype has more than one count but fewer than ten. DNA of the CDR3: TGCAGTGCTAGAGATACTAGCGGCTATAAACAATGGGATGAGCAGTTCTTC. It translates to CSARDTSGYKQWDEQFF. The J gene is TRBJ2-1, the V gene TRBV20-1; 8 positions match TRBD2. Looked up from germline, CDR1 is DFQATT and CDR2 is SNEGSKA (reference sequence). After removal of 0 bases from V and 8 bases from J, the junction contained 15 bases not matched to a gene. The CDR3 contains 17 residues.

This clonotype was recorded many times. The chain joins TRBV9 to TRBJ2-7; D not resolved. V was pared by 4 bases and J by 3 bases, with 8 bases between. The CDR3 extends over 12 amino acids. Germline CDR1 and CDR2: SGDLS and YYNGEE. This chain's CDR3 is CASSPDGYEQYF. For the CDR3, the DNA is TGTGCCAGCAGCCCGGACGGCTACGAGCAGTACTTC.

On this clonotype: A much more abundant neighbour one base away suggests this may be a read error. This chain connects TRBV29-1 to TRBJ2-2; 8 nucleotides agree with TRBD1. The CDR3 contains 17 residues. Trimming removed 6 bases from V and 0 bases from J; junction bases left unmatched: 12. Per the germline V gene, CDR1 is SQVTM and CDR2 is ANQGSEA. DNA of the CDR3: TGCAGCGTCACAGGGACAGGAGATGGCGCGAACACCGGGGAGCTGTTTTTT. This translates into CSVTGTGDGANTGELFF.

This chain connects TRBV7-3 to TRBJ2-3; no definite D call. This CDR3 spans 15 amino acids. Trimming cost V 4 bases and J 1 base, with 12 bases left between them. Germline CDR1 reads SGHTA; CDR2 reads FQGTGA. The CDR3 coding sequence is TGTGCCAGCAGCTCCGCCGTATTAGGCACAGATACGCAGTATTTT. This codes for CASSSAVLGTDTQYF. Supplemented by reference TRBV7-3 and TRBJ2-3, the full variable domain reads GAGVSQTPSNKVTEKGKYVELRCDPISGHTALYWYRQSLGQGPEFLIYFQGTGAADDSGLPNDRFFAVRPEGSVSTLKIQRTERGDSAVYLCASSSAVLGTDTQYFGPGTRLTVL.

This chain links TRBV5-1 with TRBJ2-7; D gene ambiguous. CDR1 is SGHRS, CDR2 YFSETQ, per germline. The CDR3 length is 12 residues. With 2 bases removed from V and 5 bases from J, the gap between germline ends came to 8 bases. The CDR3 is CASSFRVDEQYF. As DNA, the CDR3 is TGCGCCAGCAGCTTCCGGGTCGACGAGCAGTACTTC.

This clonotype was detected many times. The chain carries TRBV29-1 and TRBJ2-3; no clear D. V gave up 6 bases and J gave up 0 bases, with 13 bases separating them. The CDR3 length is 14 residues. Germline loops: CDR1 SQVTM, CDR2 ANQGSEA. CDR3 sequence (DNA): TGCAGCGTCCACTTGCCCCGAAGCACAGATACGCAGTATTTT. Protein sequence: CSVHLPRSTDTQYF.

This clonotype was observed a few times. The CDR3 sequence: CASSLAGAHHTDTQYF. As DNA, the CDR3 is TGTGCCAGCAGCTTAGCTGGTGCGCACCACACAGATACGCAGTATTTT. The chain uses TRBV7-3 and TRBJ2-3; D ambiguous. Trimming pared 2 bases from V and 2 bases from J, leaving 14 bases between. The germline V gene encodes CDR1 SGHTA and CDR2 FQGTGA. CDR3 length: 16 residues.

The gene calls are TRBV6-2 or TRBV6-3 and TRBJ2-7; D remains ambiguous. The CDR3 is 10 residues long. Germline V CDR1 and CDR2: MNHEY, SVGEGT. Trimming took 6 bases from V and 7 from J, leaving 7 bases between them. CDR3 DNA: TGTGCCAGCAGGGACCAGGAGCAGTACTTC. Translated, it gives CASRDQEQYF.

The CDR3 region is CASRRTGGYNEQFF. The CDR3 DNA follows: TGTGCCAGCAGGCGGACAGGGGGGTACAATGAGCAGTTCTTC. V and J are TRBV6-1 and TRBJ2-1; 10 nucleotides align to TRBD1. The J segment lost 4 bases and the V segment lost 6 bases, leaving 3 bases of the junction unmatched. Germline lookup yields CDR1 MNHNS and CDR2 SASEGT. This CDR3 region has 14 residues.

This clonotype was detected only a few times. The rearrangement joins TRBV5-1 to TRBJ2-1; possibly TRBD1 or TRBD2 for D (6 bases each). Looked up from germline, CDR1 is SGHRS and CDR2 is YFSETQ. The CDR3 totals 13 residues. The ends were cut back, 1 base at V and 9 bases at J, with 11 bases in the middle. The CDR3, as DNA: TGCGCCAGCAGCTTGTCCAGGGGAGGTGAGCAGTTCTTC. Protein sequence: CASSLSRGGEQFF.

Ten or more counts support this clonotype. The gene calls are TRBV7-9 and TRBJ1-5; a possible D gene is TRBD1 (5 bases). The CDR3 spans 15 residues. V lost 5 bases and J 1 base, leaving 12 bases between the germline ends. Germline-derived CDR1 and CDR2 are SEHNR and FQNEAQ (reference sequence). The CDR3: CASSGMGVSNQPQHF. CDR3 bases: TGTGCCAGCAGCGGAATGGGGGTCAGCAATCAGCCCCAGCATTTT.

The chain combines TRBV29-1 with TRBJ1-2, with D perhaps matching TRBD1 (6 bases). Trimming removed 5 bases from V and 8 bases from J, with 18 bases in between. Germline CDR1 and CDR2: SQVTM and ANQGSEA. The CDR3 sequence is 13 residues long. The chain's CDR3 is CSVRDTRLGGYTF. For the CDR3, the DNA is TGCAGCGTTCGGGACACCCGACTTGGGGGCTACACCTTC.

A few counts support this clonotype. The chain has TRBV5-5 and TRBJ2-1; D unresolved. Germline CDR1 reads SGHKS; CDR2 reads YYEKEE (reference sequence). The CDR3 contains 13 residues. V gave up 1 base and J gave up 5 bases, with 7 bases separating them. CDR3 sequence reads: CASSLFGDNEQFF. The CDR3 nucleotides read TGTGCCAGCAGCTTGTTTGGGGACAATGAGCAGTTCTTC.

This clonotype appeared many times. The rearrangement uses TRBV20-1 and TRBJ2-1; TRBD2 matches at 8 bases. Trimming took 0 bases from V and 7 from J; bases not matched to a gene: 2. CDR1 is DFQATT and CDR2 is SNEGSKA in the germline V gene (reference sequence). This CDR3 region has 13 residues. CDR3 nucleotides: TGCAGTGCTAGAGAAGCGGGAGTTAATGAGCAGTTCTTC. Its translation: CSAREAGVNEQFF.

The rearrangement uses TRBV7-9 and TRBJ2-3; D is possibly TRBD1 (5 bases). Between the trimmed V and J ends, which lost 5 bases and 0 bases, there was a span of 12 bases. The germline V gene encodes CDR1 SEHNR and CDR2 FQNEAQ (reference sequence). The CDR3 sequence is 15 residues long. Here the CDR3 reads CASSADRGSTDTQYF. As DNA, the CDR3 is TGTGCCAGCAGCGCCGACAGAGGAAGCACAGATACGCAGTATTTT.

The chain combines TRBV7-2 with TRBJ1-1; 7 positions match TRBD1. Unmatched junction bases numbered 13, after V lost 3 bases and J lost 3 bases. The CDR3 covers 17 residues. Per the germline V gene, CDR1 is SGHTA and CDR2 is FQGNSA. This CDR3 is CASSFPIHGTVDTEAFF. For the CDR3, the DNA is TGTGCCAGCAGCTTTCCTATACATGGGACAGTTGACACTGAAGCTTTCTTT.

V gene TRBV11-1 combines with J gene TRBJ2-1; 10 bases line up with TRBD1. The CDR3 length is 16 residues. Germline V gives CDR1 SGHAT, CDR2 FQDESV (reference sequence). Unmatched junction bases numbered 6, after V lost 2 bases and J lost 5 bases. Here the CDR3 DNA reads TGTGCCAGCAGCTTAATGGGACAGGGGAGACACAATGAGCAGTTCTTC. Translation: CASSLMGQGRHNEQFF.

This clonotype was found a few times. The chain links TRBV29-1 to TRBJ2-3; the D gene is possibly TRBD1 (6 bases). The length of the CDR3 is 12 residues. Trimming took 7 bases from V and 1 from J, leaving 9 bases between them. The germline V gene has CDR1 SQVTM and CDR2 ANQGSEA. The CDR3 region is CSDRVGTDTQYF. CDR3 sequence (DNA): TGCAGCGACAGGGTAGGCACAGATACGCAGTATTTT.